This T cell receptor beta chain is from a study of long-term antiretroviral therapy in people with HIV. This clone appeared a single time. Runs used v3.0 of the immunoSEQ assay and were done at survey level. Clones were sequenced by immunoSEQ multiplex PCR, and TCRdb holds only the in-frame ones, with some missing. The data show tens of thousands of clones, 88% seen once. The input for sequencing was unsorted PBMCs, taken 2.3 years after starting antiretroviral therapy. The TCR was taken from a man aged 60-69 years with HIV.

The CDR3 loop reads CAWSVENKYTGELFF. CDR3 nucleotide sequence: TGTGCCTGGAGTGTAGAAAACAAATACACCGGGGAGCTGTTTTTT. The chain links TRBV30 to TRBJ2-2; D unresolved. Germline V gives CDR1 GTSNPN, CDR2 SVGIG (reference sequence). The CDR3 length is 15 residues. Trimming shortened V by 0 bases and J by 3 bases, and 11 bases separated the two germline ends.